One sample yielded the 20 T cell receptor beta chains listed below, sequenced in a study of T cell changes during pregnancy in multiple sclerosis. Sequenced by immunoSEQ multiplex PCR; TCRdb stores in-frame clones only, minus some. This table has around 50,000 clones, 92% appearing once. This sample comprised CD4+ T cells from peripheral blood mononuclear cells, obtained in the third trimester of pregnancy. These receptors all stem from a female donor with multiple sclerosis, enrolled in a pregnancy study.

This sequence joins TRBV6-8 and TRBJ1-1, with a tentative D call TRBD1 (6 bases). The V end was cut by 5 bases, the J end by 8 bases, with 15 bases between. The CDR3 covers 13 residues. Per germline, CDR1 MNHGY and CDR2 SAAAGT. The CDR3: CASSKAAGTEAFF. CDR3 sequence (DNA): TGTGCCAGCAGTAAAGCCGCCGGGACAGAAGCTTTCTTT.

The V and J genes are TRBV7-2 and TRBJ1-6; 7 bases are shared with TRBD1. Per germline, CDR1 SGHTA and CDR2 FQGNSA. The CDR3 sequence is 17 residues long. V shed 1 base, J shed 7 bases, and the junction held 10 bases outside the gene matches. CDR3 nucleotide sequence: TGTGCCAGCAGCTTAGGACCAGGGGGAACGGTGAATTCACCCCTCCACTTT. This translates into CASSLGPGGTVNSPLHF.

The chain couples TRBV7-6 to TRBJ2-2, with 10 bases lining up with TRBD2. CDR1 is SGHVS and CDR2 is FNYEAQ in the germline V gene. This CDR3 region has 16 residues. The V and J ends lost 0 bases and 6 bases, in that order; junction bases with no gene match: 4. CDR3 in DNA: TGTGCCAGCAGCTTAGCGCTAGCGGGGGCCCCCGGGGAGCTGTTTTTT. Amino acids: CASSLALAGAPGELFF.

The rearrangement uses TRBV5-4 and TRBJ2-3; 10 bases line up with TRBD1. Germline V lookup: CDR1 SGHNT, CDR2 YYREEE (reference sequence). V gave up 3 bases and J gave up 3 bases; unmatched junction bases: 4. The CDR3 has 15 residues. The CDR3 DNA sequence: TGTGCCAGCAGCTCGGACAGGGGGAGGACAGATACGCAGTATTTT. As protein: CASSSDRGRTDTQYF.

The rearrangement links TRBV7-2 to TRBJ2-1; 9 bases align to TRBD2. The germline V gene has CDR1 SGHTA and CDR2 FQGNSA. V gave up 8 bases and J gave up 5 bases; unmatched junction bases: 10. The CDR3 is 15 amino acids. The CDR3 protein is CASSVEAGGNNEQFF. CDR3 nucleotides: TGTGCCAGCTCCGTTGAAGCGGGGGGTAACAATGAGCAGTTCTTC.

The chain combines TRBV6-5 with TRBJ2-1; weak D call: TRBD2 (6 bases). Between the trimmed V and J ends, which lost 0 bases and 5 bases, there was a span of 14 bases. Germline V lookup: CDR1 MNHEY, CDR2 SVGAGI. The CDR3 totals 16 residues. The CDR3 region is CASSYSGFGRHNEQFF. DNA for the CDR3: TGTGCCAGCAGTTACTCGGGTTTCGGGAGACACAATGAGCAGTTCTTC.

The V and J genes are TRBV20-1 and TRBJ1-1; D is ambiguous. The germline V and J ends were trimmed by 7 bases and 1 base, with 7 bases remaining between them. Germline lookup yields CDR1 DFQATT and CDR2 SNEGSKA (reference sequence). The CDR3 is made up of 11 amino acids. The CDR3 DNA sequence: TGCAGTGTATTGTCGAACACTGAAGCTTTCTTT. This gives the protein CSVLSNTEAFF.

This clone came up a few times. The CDR3 coding sequence is TGTGCCAGCAAGCTGTACTACGAGCAGTACTTC. It is translated as CASKLYYEQYF. This chain connects TRBV6-1 to TRBJ2-7; no clear D. CDR1 is MNHNS, CDR2 SASEGT, per germline. The CDR3 extends over 11 amino acids. Trimming took 7 bases from V and 3 from J, leaving 7 bases between them.

This chain connects TRBV7-3 to TRBJ2-2, with a possible D match to TRBD1 (6 bases). V was trimmed by 7 bases and J by 4 bases, leaving 16 bases between them. The CDR3 runs 15 residues. Germline V gene sequence: CDR1 SGHTA, CDR2 FQGTGA. CDR3 region: CASKRQATLTGELFF. For the CDR3, the DNA is TGTGCCAGCAAGCGACAGGCAACACTCACCGGGGAGCTGTTTTTT.

The chain has TRBV7-9 and TRBJ2-6; 9 bases align to TRBD1. Germline V lookup: CDR1 SEHNR, CDR2 FQNEAQ (reference sequence). The CDR3 has 18 residues. The junction had 4 bases not matched to a gene; V was cut back by 0 bases and J by 1 base. CDR3 DNA: TGTGCCAGCAGCTTAGCGAGGGGACAGGGATCTGGGGCCAACGTCCTGACTTTC. Amino acids: CASSLARGQGSGANVLTF. Using reference TRBV7-9 and TRBJ2-6 for the parts outside the CDR3, the full variable domain is DTGVSQNPRHKITKRGQNVTFRCDPISEHNRLYWYRQTLGQGPEFLTYFQNEAQLEKSRLLSDRFSAERPKGSFSTLEIQRTEQGDSAMYLCASSLARGQGSGANVLTFGAGSRLTVL.

This chain links TRBV14 with TRBJ2-7, with 10 bases identical to TRBD1. The germline gives CDR1 SGHDN, CDR2 FVKESK. V dropped 4 bases and J dropped 5; count of bases not matched to a gene: 2. This CDR3 contains 13 residues. The CDR3 region is CASSPGQGDEQYF. CDR3 coding DNA: TGTGCCAGCAGCCCCGGACAGGGGGACGAGCAGTACTTC. The full variable domain, with the rest looked up from reference TRBV14 and TRBJ2-7, is EAGVTQFPSHSVIEKGQTVTLRCDPISGHDNLYWYRRVMGKEIKFLLHFVKESKQDESGMPNNRFLAERTGGTYSTLKVQPAELEDSGVYFCASSPGQGDEQYFGPGTRLTVT.

V usage is TRBV5-1 and J usage is TRBJ2-5; 11 bases agree with TRBD2. Germline loops: CDR1 SGHRS, CDR2 YFSETQ. Unmatched junction bases numbered 5, after V lost 2 bases and J lost 2 bases. The CDR3 contains 16 residues. The CDR3 spells CASSFGGTSGQETQYF. CDR3 sequence (DNA): TGCGCCAGCAGCTTTGGCGGGACTAGCGGACAAGAGACCCAGTACTTC.

The chain employs TRBV27 and TRBJ1-2; maybe TRBD1 (5 bases). The CDR3 runs to 17 residues. Germline V gene lookup returns CDR1 MNHEY and CDR2 SMNVEV (reference sequence). V shed 6 bases and J shed 0 bases, with 20 bases lying between them. This CDR3 is CASSLVFPGLANYGYTF. The CDR3 DNA is TGTGCCAGCAGCCTCGTGTTTCCAGGGTTAGCTAACTATGGCTACACCTTC.

V gene TRBV5-6 combines with J gene TRBJ2-2; tentative D call: TRBD1 (6 bases). Looked up from germline, CDR1 is SGHDT and CDR2 is YYEEEE. The germline V and J ends were trimmed by 2 bases and 7 bases, with 15 bases remaining between them. This CDR3 spans 15 amino acids. The CDR3 sequence is CASSFQFRGFGELFF. The CDR3 coding sequence is TGTGCCAGCAGCTTCCAGTTTAGGGGGTTCGGGGAGCTGTTTTTT.

V is TRBV19 and J is TRBJ2-2, with D maybe TRBD2 (6 bases). CDR1 and CDR2 from the germline V gene are LNHDA and SQIVND (reference sequence). V dropped 7 bases and J dropped 0 bases, with 21 bases sitting between them. The CDR3 consists of 18 residues. The CDR3 region has the DNA TGTGCCAGTATGGACTACCCCGATGCGAGACCGAACACCGGGGAGCTGTTTTTT. Its protein product is CASMDYPDARPNTGELFF.

The chain is built from TRBV7-2 and TRBJ2-5; 14 bases match TRBD2. CDR1 and CDR2 from the germline V gene are SGHTA and FQGNSA. Trimming took 1 base from V and 5 from J; bases not matched to a gene: 9. CDR3 length equals 18 residues. The CDR3 reads CASSLGGTSGGSGETQYF. For the CDR3, the DNA is TGTGCCAGCAGCTTAGGAGGGACTAGCGGGGGTTCCGGGGAGACCCAGTACTTC.

The V call is TRBV5-1, the J call TRBJ2-3; D gene ambiguous. Trimming shortened V by 0 bases and J by 0 bases, and 11 bases separated the two germline ends. The CDR3 contains 16 residues. CDR1 SGHRS and CDR2 YFSETQ come from the germline V gene. CDR3 DNA sequence: TGCGCCAGCAGCTTGGGGGCCTCATCTAGCACAGATACGCAGTATTTT. Translated: CASSLGASSSTDTQYF.

The CDR3 sequence: CASSHVASLRNQPQHF. CDR3 nucleotide sequence: TGTGCCAGCAGCCACGTGGCCAGTTTAAGAAATCAGCCCCAGCATTTT. V gene TRBV2 combines with J gene TRBJ1-5; D gene unclear. V dropped 6 bases and J dropped 4 bases, with 19 bases sitting between them. The CDR3 runs to 16 residues. The germline CDR1 and CDR2 sequences are SNHLY and FYNNEI.

This chain connects TRBV4-1 to TRBJ2-6; 7 nucleotides agree with TRBD1. The germline V gene encodes CDR1 MGHRA and CDR2 YSYEKL. Trimming removed 1 base from V and 4 bases from J; junction bases left unmatched: 13. The CDR3 contains 19 residues. DNA of the CDR3: TGCGCCAGCAGCCAAGTTCAAGGGGGCGCGTATTCCGGGGCCAACGTCCTGACTTTC. Amino acid sequence: CASSQVQGGAYSGANVLTF.

Details on this clone: Within the sample, other DNA sequences also encode this same CDR3. This chain uses TRBV5-6 with TRBJ1-1; D remains unclear. The CDR3 consists of 12 residues. Germline values: CDR1 SGHDT, CDR2 YYEEEE. V lost 2 bases, J lost 2 bases, and 4 bases lay in between. Here the CDR3 reads CASSFGNTEAFF. The CDR3 DNA sequence: TGTGCCAGCAGCTTTGGCAACACTGAAGCTTTCTTT.